These 21 T cell receptor beta chains came from one sample sequenced in a study of T cell repertoires in cytomegalovirus infection. TCRdb re-called the reads with MiXCR, one entry per CDR3 protein. In the table there are hundreds of thousands of distinct CDR3 sequences, 30% to 35% of which are singletons. These receptors have no identified antigens. Here the sequenced sample was cultured CD8+ T cells from PBMCs, taken from culture after CMV antigen stimulation. These receptors all stem from a human donor in good health (CMV status not recorded). Some clones in this sample may be carry-over from other donors' samples.

This clonotype was counted only a few times. The rearrangement joins TRBV7-8 to TRBJ2-1; TRBD2 matches at 10 bases. V was clipped by 5 bases and J by 8 bases; unmatched bases: 12. Germline CDR1 reads SGHVS; CDR2 reads FQNEAQ. CDR3 length: 16 amino acids. CDR3 sequence (DNA): TGTGCCAGCAGCCTATTAGCGGGGGGAGTCTCTGATGAGCAGTTCTTC. It encodes CASSLLAGGVSDEQFF.

In its sample, this clonotype was seen a few times. This chain uses TRBV6-1 with TRBJ2-2; 7 bases are shared with TRBD1. With 2 bases clipped from V and 4 bases from J, the junction kept 4 bases outside the gene matches. Per the germline V gene, CDR1 is MNHNS and CDR2 is SASEGT. The CDR3 has 15 residues. DNA of the CDR3: TGTGCCAGCAGTGAAATCCCAGGGGGCACCGGGGAGCTGTTTTTT. It is translated as CASSEIPGGTGELFF.

The chain employs TRBV28 and TRBJ2-4; TRBD1 might be the D (6 bases). With 6 bases removed from V and 2 bases from J, the gap between germline ends came to 17 bases. CDR1 and CDR2 (germline): MDHEN, SYDVKM. This CDR3 region has 16 residues. The CDR3 coding sequence is TGTGCCAGCAGGATACAGGGTTTGAGAACCAAAAACATTCAGTACTTC. Its protein product is CASRIQGLRTKNIQYF.

This sequence joins TRBV6-5 and TRBJ2-3, with TRBD2 matching 11 bases. Germline loops: CDR1 MNHEY, CDR2 SVGAGI. This CDR3 is built from 15 residues. V was pared by 5 bases and J by 2 bases, with 3 bases of the junction left unmatched. The chain's CDR3 is CASSVLAGVTDTQYF. Here the CDR3 DNA reads TGTGCCAGCAGTGTACTAGCGGGGGTCACAGATACGCAGTATTTT.

The V call is TRBV19, the J call TRBJ2-5; weak D call: TRBD1 (6 bases). The germline V gene has CDR1 LNHDA and CDR2 SQIVND (reference sequence). The CDR3 runs to 17 residues. V lost 4 bases and J lost 4, with 22 bases in between. The CDR3 DNA follows: TGTGCCAGTAGTACCCACTGGGACAAACTTGGAAGAGAGACCCAGTACTTC. Amino acid sequence: CASSTHWDKLGRETQYF.

This clonotype came up a few times. J is TRBJ2-7 and V is TRBV27, with TRBD1 matching over 8 bases. The J segment lost 5 bases and the V segment lost 6 bases, leaving 6 bases of the junction unmatched. CDR1 and CDR2 (germline): MNHEY, SMNVEV (reference sequence). The CDR3 loop spans 13 amino acids. The CDR3 DNA follows: TGTGCCAGCAGCCAGGGGGCCAGCCACGAGCAGTACGTC. It translates to CASSQGASHEQYV.

This clonotype was picked up many times. The rearrangement links TRBV7-9 to TRBJ2-1, with 13 bases identical to TRBD2. Germline V gene lookup returns CDR1 SEHNR and CDR2 FQNEAQ (reference sequence). The J segment lost 8 bases and the V segment lost 5 bases, leaving 6 bases of the junction unmatched. The CDR3 runs to 15 residues. For the CDR3, the DNA is TGTGCCAGCAGCCGACTAGCGGGGGGTAGGGATGAGCAGTTCTTC. Protein product: CASSRLAGGRDEQFF.

There are a few counts of this clonotype. The chain combines TRBV27 with TRBJ2-7, with 9 bases that match TRBD1. The CDR3 covers 13 residues. CDR1 MNHEY and CDR2 SMNVEV come from the germline V gene (reference sequence). V lost 4 bases, J lost 5 bases, and 3 bases stayed unmatched. CDR3 loop: CASSYGQGNEQYF. CDR3 coding DNA: TGTGCCAGCAGTTATGGACAGGGGAACGAGCAGTACTTC.

The genes are TRBV6-5 and TRBJ2-5, with 7 bases aligning to TRBD2. Germline CDR1 MNHEY, CDR2 SVGAGI. Germline trimming cut 4 bases from V and 2 bases from J; bases unmatched to any gene: 7. This CDR3 is built from 15 residues. DNA for the CDR3: TGTGCCAGCAGTTGGGAGGGTAATCATCAAGAGACCCAGTACTTC. This translates into CASSWEGNHQETQYF.

Points on this clonotype: This may be a read error: a much more frequent sequence differs by one nucleotide. The chain carries TRBV7-8 and TRBJ2-1; D gene uncertain. CDR1 is SGHVS, CDR2 FQNEAQ, per germline. CDR3 size: 12 residues. CDR3 nucleotide sequence: TGTGTCAGCAGCCGAGGCAGCAATGAGCAGTTCTTC. Amino acid sequence: CVSSRGSNEQFF.

The chain employs TRBV6-2 or TRBV6-3 and TRBJ2-2, with 8 bases that match TRBD1. This CDR3 has 16 residues. Trimming at V came to 6 bases and at J to 4 bases, leaving 10 bases not matched to a gene. The germline V gene encodes CDR1 MNHEY and CDR2 SVGEGT. The CDR3, as DNA: TGTGCCAGCAGCACCGGGACAGGTTATTTCACCGGGGAGCTGTTTTTT. Translating gives CASSTGTGYFTGELFF.

This chain links TRBV7-8 with TRBJ2-5; D uncertain. The V and J ends lost 1 base and 5 bases respectively, with 11 bases between them. The CDR3 spans 14 residues. Germline loops: CDR1 SGHVS, CDR2 FQNEAQ. The DNA of the CDR3 is TGTGCCAGCAGCTTAGGGCCGGTGTGGGAGACCCAGTACTTC. Its protein product is CASSLGPVWETQYF.

This clonotype was observed once. The chain has TRBV15 and TRBJ2-1; TRBD1 or TRBD2 may be the D gene (5 bases each). Trimming pared 6 bases from V and 8 bases from J, leaving 14 bases between. The CDR3 runs 13 residues. Germline CDR1 and CDR2: LNHNV and YYDKDF (reference sequence). In DNA form, the CDR3 reads TGTGCCACCAGTAACCTTGGGGACGATGAGCAGTTCTTC. Translation: CATSNLGDDEQFF.

This clonotype has just a few counts. V and J are TRBV7-2 and TRBJ1-1, with D unclear. The germline gives CDR1 SGHTA, CDR2 FQGNSA. CDR3 length: 13 amino acids. V was trimmed by 1 base and J by 6 bases, leaving 9 bases between them. The CDR3 reads CASSLGMTSEAFF. CDR3 nucleotides: TGTGCCAGCAGCTTAGGAATGACCTCTGAAGCTTTCTTT.

This chain links TRBV6-6 with TRBJ2-1, with D tentatively TRBD2 (5 bases). The CDR3 is 16 residues long. Trimming took 0 bases from V and 5 from J, leaving 14 bases between them. Germline loops: CDR1 MNHNY, CDR2 SVGAGI (reference sequence). DNA of the CDR3: TGTGCCAGCAGTTACTCGAGTCTAGCTTTGAACAATGAGCAGTTCTTC. Translation gives CASSYSSLALNNEQFF.

The J gene is TRBJ2-2, the V gene TRBV6-5, with TRBD2 as a possible D gene (5 bases). V gave up 6 bases and J gave up 4 bases, with 12 bases separating them. The CDR3 covers 14 residues. Germline CDR1 MNHEY, CDR2 SVGAGI. CDR3 coding DNA: TGTGCCAGCAGAGAATACGGGATCACCGGGGAGCTGTTTTTT. Translating gives CASREYGITGELFF.

The rearrangement joins TRBV7-4 to TRBJ2-5, with D perhaps given as TRBD1 or TRBD2 (6 bases each). The germline gives CDR1 SGHVT, CDR2 SQSDAQ. V was clipped by 5 bases and J by 2 bases, with 15 bases between them. The CDR3 consists of 15 residues. The CDR3 coding sequence is TGTGCCAGCAGCCCCCCGGGGGCGAGACAAGAGACCCAGTACTTC. The encoded protein is CASSPPGARQETQYF. The whole variable domain, remainder taken from reference TRBV7-4 and TRBJ2-5, is GAGVSQSPRYKVAKRGRDVALRCDSISGHVTLYWYRQTLGQGSEVLTYSQSDAQRDKSGRPSGRFSAERPERSVSTLKIQRTEQGDSAVYLCASSPPGARQETQYFGPGTRLLVL.

The V call is TRBV5-1, the J call TRBJ2-1; D possibly uses TRBD1 or TRBD2 (5 bases each). The CDR3 runs to 12 residues. V was cut by 5 bases and J by 5 bases, with 8 bases left in between. Germline CDR1 SGHRS, CDR2 YFSETQ. CDR3 nucleotide sequence: TGCGCCAGCAGGCAGGGAGACAATGAGCAGTTCTTC. Protein product: CASRQGDNEQFF.

The CDR3 is CASTLKGGRGGEAFF. For the CDR3, the DNA is TGTGCCAGCACCCTAAAAGGCGGCAGGGGTGGTGAAGCTTTCTTT. The chain links TRBV12-3 or TRBV12-4 to TRBJ1-1; D is perhaps TRBD1 (6 bases). This CDR3 comprises 15 residues. Trimming shortened V by 7 bases and J by 7 bases, and 22 bases separated the two germline ends.

This clonotype came up many times. V and J are TRBV18 and TRBJ2-6; tentative D call: TRBD1 (5 bases). Germline CDR1 reads KGHSH; CDR2 reads LQKENI. V lost 0 bases and J 0 bases, leaving 6 bases between the germline ends. The CDR3 is made up of 16 amino acids. CDR3 in amino acids: CASSPPTASGANVLTF. Written as DNA, the CDR3 is TGTGCCAGCTCACCACCGACAGCCTCTGGGGCCAACGTCCTGACTTTC.

This clonotype appeared a few times. V gene TRBV5-4 combines with J gene TRBJ1-2; D unresolved. This CDR3 has 15 amino acids. The V end lost 0 bases, the J end lost 8 bases, and 17 bases lay between the germline ends. CDR1 and CDR2 from the germline V gene are SGHNT and YYREEE (reference sequence). The CDR3 coding sequence is TGTGCCAGCAGCTTGGCCGGTACAGACCCCTTCGGCTACACCTTC. Translating it yields CASSLAGTDPFGYTF.